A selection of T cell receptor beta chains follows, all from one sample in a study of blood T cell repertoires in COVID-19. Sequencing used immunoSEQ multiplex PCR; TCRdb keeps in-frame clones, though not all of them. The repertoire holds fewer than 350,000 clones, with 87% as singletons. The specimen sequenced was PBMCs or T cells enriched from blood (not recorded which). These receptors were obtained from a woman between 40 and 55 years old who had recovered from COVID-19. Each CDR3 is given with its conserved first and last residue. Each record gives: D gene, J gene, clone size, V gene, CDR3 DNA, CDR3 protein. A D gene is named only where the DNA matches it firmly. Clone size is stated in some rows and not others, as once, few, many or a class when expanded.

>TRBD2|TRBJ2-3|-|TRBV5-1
TGCGCCAGCAGCCTAAGGACTAGCGGAAGCACAGATACGCAGTATTTT
CASSLRTSGSTDTQYF
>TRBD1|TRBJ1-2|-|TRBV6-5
TGTGCCAGCAACCCTACCCCGGGACAGGGTACGGGCTACACCTTC
CASNPTPGQGTGYTF
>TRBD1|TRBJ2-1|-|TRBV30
TGTGCCTGGAACCCAGGGACAGCTCACAATGAGCAGTTCTTC
CAWNPGTAHNEQFF
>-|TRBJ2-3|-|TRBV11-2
TGTGCCAGCAGCTTAGTCGGAGGGCTCGCAGATACGCAGTATTTT
CASSLVGGLADTQYF
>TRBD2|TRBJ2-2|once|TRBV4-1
TGCGCCAGCAGCCAAGCCGGACTAGTTGCGGACACCGGGGAGCTGTTTTTT
CASSQAGLVADTGELFF
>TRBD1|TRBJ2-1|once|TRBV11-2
TGTGCCAGCAGCCCAAATCGACAGGGGGCGTTGAATGAGCAGTTCTTC
CASSPNRQGALNEQFF
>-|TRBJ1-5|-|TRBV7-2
TGTGCCAGCAGCTTAGTCAGTTCCAATCAGCCCCAGCATTTT
CASSLVSSNQPQHF
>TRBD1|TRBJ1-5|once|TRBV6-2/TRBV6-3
TGTGCCAGCAGTTCTCCGGGACAGCTCAATCAGCCCCAGCATTTT
CASSSPGQLNQPQHF
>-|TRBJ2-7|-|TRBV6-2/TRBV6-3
TGTGCCAGCAGTTCTGAGGGATCTAGGCTGAAGCAGTACTTC
CASSSEGSRLKQYF
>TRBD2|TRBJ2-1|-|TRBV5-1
TGCGCCAGCAGCCCCACGACTAGCGTTACGTACAATGAGCAGTTCTTC
CASSPTTSVTYNEQFF
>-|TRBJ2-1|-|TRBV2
TGTGCCAGCCAAAGAGGGCATTCCGACAATGAGCAGTTCTTC
CASQRGHSDNEQFF
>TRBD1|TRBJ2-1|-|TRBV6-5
TGTGCCAGCCACACCCTCGGGACAGTATACAATGAGCAGTTCTTC
CASHTLGTVYNEQFF
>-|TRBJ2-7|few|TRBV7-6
TGTGCCAGCAGTCGCGGACCGGGGAGGATAAAGTACGAGCAGTACTTC
CASSRGPGRIKYEQYF
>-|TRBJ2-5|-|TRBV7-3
TGTGCCAGCAGCTTGGGAGTTTCGGAGACCCAGTACTTC
CASSLGVSETQYF
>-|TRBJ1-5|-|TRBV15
TGTGCCAAGGGGGAGCCGGAATGGTACAATCAGCCCCAGCATTTT
CAKGEPEWYNQPQHF
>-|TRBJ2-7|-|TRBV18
TGTGCCAGCTCACCACCGAATTTGGGGAGAGACGAGCAGTACTTC
CASSPPNLGRDEQYF
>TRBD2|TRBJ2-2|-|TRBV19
TGTGCCAGTAGTATTTGGACTAGCGGGTCCGGGGAGCTGTTTTTT
CASSIWTSGSGELFF
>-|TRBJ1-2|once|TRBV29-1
TGCAGCGTTGCTGAGGGAAGAGAAGGCTACACCTTC
CSVAEGREGYTF
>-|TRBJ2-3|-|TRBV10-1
TGCGCCAGCAGTGAGGACCAGCGGAGGGACCCCACAGATACGCAGTATTTT
CASSEDQRRDPTDTQYF
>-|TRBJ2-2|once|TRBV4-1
TGCGCCAGCAGCCAAGATTACCCGCGTAGCGGGGAGCTGTTTTTT
CASSQDYPRSGELFF
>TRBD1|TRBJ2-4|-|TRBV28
TGTGCCAGCAGCCCTTTGACAGGGCAACCCAAAAACATTCAGTACTTC
CASSPLTGQPKNIQYF
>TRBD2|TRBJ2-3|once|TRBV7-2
TGTGCCAGCAGCTCGCCGACTAGCGCAGATACGCAGTATTTT
CASSSPTSADTQYF
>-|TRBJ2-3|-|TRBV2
TGTGCCAGCATCCTACGAATTCAAAAAAAAGATACGCAGTATTTT
CASILRIQKKDTQYF
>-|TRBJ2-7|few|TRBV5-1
TGCGCCAGCAGCTTTGGAGGGCAAGACGAGCAGTACTTC
CASSFGGQDEQYF
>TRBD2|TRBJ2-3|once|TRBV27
TGTGCCAGCAGTTTAAGCGGGAGTACCTCAGATACGCAGTATTTT
CASSLSGSTSDTQYF
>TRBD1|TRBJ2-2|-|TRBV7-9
TGTGCCAGCAGACGGACAGGAGGAAGTCCCGGGGAGCTGTTTTTT
CASRRTGGSPGELFF
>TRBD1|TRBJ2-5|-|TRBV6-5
TGTGCCAGCAGTTTCAAAGCGACAGGGTTAGGGACCCAGTACTTC
CASSFKATGLGTQYF
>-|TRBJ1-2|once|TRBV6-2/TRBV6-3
TGTGCCAGCAGTTTCAGCACAGGCCCTTCCTATGGCTACACCTTC
CASSFSTGPSYGYTF
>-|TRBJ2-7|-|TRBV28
TGTGCCAGCAGTCCCACCCTCAGAAGCTCCTACGAGCAGTACTTC
CASSPTLRSSYEQYF
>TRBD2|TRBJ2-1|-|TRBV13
TGTGCCAGCAGCTTACCGAAGCGGGAGGGCCGCAATGAGCAGTTCTTC
CASSLPKREGRNEQFF
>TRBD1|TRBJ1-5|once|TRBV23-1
TGCGCCAGCAGTCAATCGAGACAGGGTCAGGATCAGCCCCAGCATTTT
CASSQSRQGQDQPQHF
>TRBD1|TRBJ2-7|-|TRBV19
TGTGCCAGTAGCACACAGGGGCGAGGACCCTACGAGCAGTACTTC
CASSTQGRGPYEQYF
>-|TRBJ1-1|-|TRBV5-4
TGTGCCAGCAGCCCCAATACTTCCAGGCAGAAGAACACTGAAGCTTTCTTT
CASSPNTSRQKNTEAFF
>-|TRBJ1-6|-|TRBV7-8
TGTGCCAGCAGCTTAGGGCAGAGGAATTCACCCCTCCACTTT
CASSLGQRNSPLHF
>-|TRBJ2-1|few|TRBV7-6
TGTGCCAGCAGCTTATACCAGTCCGCTGAGCAGTTCTTC
CASSLYQSAEQFF
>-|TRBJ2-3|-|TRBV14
TGTGCCAGCAGCCAAACGGAGGTCTCAACCTGGGTAGATACGCAGTATTTT
CASSQTEVSTWVDTQYF
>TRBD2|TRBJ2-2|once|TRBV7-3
TGTGCCAGCAGCCGTAGCGGGAGCAATCGGAATGCCGGGGAGCTGTTTTTT
CASSRSGSNRNAGELFF
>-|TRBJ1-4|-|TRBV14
TGTGCCAGCAGCCAAGATCCCAGGACAGCTTCTGGAGCAACTAATGAAAAACTGTTTTTT
CASSQDPRTASGATNEKLFF
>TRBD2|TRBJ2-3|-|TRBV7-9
TGTGCCTCAGCCCCGACTAGCGGGATTAGCACAGATACGCAGTATTTT
CASAPTSGISTDTQYF
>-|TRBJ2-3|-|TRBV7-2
TGTGCCAGCGGCACCCCTCCGGGTCCTAGCACAGATACGCAGTATTTT
CASGTPPGPSTDTQYF
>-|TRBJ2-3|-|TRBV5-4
TGTGCCAGCAGCCCGACAAGCACAGATACGCAGTATTTT
CASSPTSTDTQYF
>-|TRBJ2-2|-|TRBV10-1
TGCGCCAGCAGTGGCCGTTTGGCCACCGGGGAGCTGTTTTTT
CASSGRLATGELFF
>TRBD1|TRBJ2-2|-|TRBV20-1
TGCAGTGCTAGTCCGGAAGGGGGCCGGTACACCGGGGAGCTGTTTTTT
CSASPEGGRYTGELFF
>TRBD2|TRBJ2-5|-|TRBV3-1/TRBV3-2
TGTGCCAGCAGCGGAAGCGGGAGCTTTCAAGAGACCCAGTACTTC
CASSGSGSFQETQYF
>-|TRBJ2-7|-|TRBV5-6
TGTGCCAGCAGCTTGGGTCTACTCTACGAGCAGTACTTC
CASSLGLLYEQYF
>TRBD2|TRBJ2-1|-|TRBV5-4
TGTGCCAGCAGCTCCCTGACTAGCGGGGGTACAAATGAGCAGTTCTTC
CASSSLTSGGTNEQFF
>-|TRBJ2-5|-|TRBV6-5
TGTGCCAGCAGTTACTCGAACCGGGACTTCCGGACCCAGTACTTC
CASSYSNRDFRTQYF
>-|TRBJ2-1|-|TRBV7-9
TGTGCCAGCAGCTTAGTCTGGAGCTCCTACAATGAGCAGTTCTTC
CASSLVWSSYNEQFF
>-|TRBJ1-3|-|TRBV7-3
TGTGCCAGCAGCCGGGGGACTGGAAACACCATATATTTT
CASSRGTGNTIYF
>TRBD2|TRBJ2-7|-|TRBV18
TGTGCCAGCTCACCAAAGAGGGAGGGCCCCTACGAGCAGTACTTC
CASSPKREGPYEQYF
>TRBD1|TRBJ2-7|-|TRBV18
TGTGCCAGCTCACCACCTTGGCCCCAGGGGGTCTACGAGCAGTACTTC
CASSPPWPQGVYEQYF
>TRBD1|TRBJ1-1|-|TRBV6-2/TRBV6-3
TGTGCCAGCAGTCCCCGGGACAGGGCTACTGAAGCTTTCTTT
CASSPRDRATEAFF
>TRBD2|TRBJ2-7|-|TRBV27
TGTGCCAGCAGTTTTTCAACTAGCGGGAGGGGCGAGCAGTACTTC
CASSFSTSGRGEQYF
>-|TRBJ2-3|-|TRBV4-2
TGTGCCAGCAGCCAAGATCTTACAGCAAAAGGCCTCAAGACAGATACGCAGTATTTT
CASSQDLTAKGLKTDTQYF
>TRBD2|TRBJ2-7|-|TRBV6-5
TGTGCCAGCAGGCGGGGGGATTACGAGCAGTACTTC
CASRRGDYEQYF
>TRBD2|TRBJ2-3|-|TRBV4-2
TGTGCCAGCAGCCTCGGACTAGTGGGCACAGATACGCAGTATTTT
CASSLGLVGTDTQYF
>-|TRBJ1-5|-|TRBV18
TGTGCCAGCTCCCGGGAGGAGGATAGCAATCAGCCCCAGCATTTT
CASSREEDSNQPQHF
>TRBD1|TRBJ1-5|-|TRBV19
TGTGCCAGTAGTACAAGAACATGGACAGGGGGTAGCAATCAGCCCCAGCATTTT
CASSTRTWTGGSNQPQHF
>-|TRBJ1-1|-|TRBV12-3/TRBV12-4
TGTGCCAGCAGTTGGGAGATGAACACTGAAGCTTTCTTT
CASSWEMNTEAFF